The present T cell receptor beta chain was sequenced within a study of human T cells and chemical hapten exposure (dated by TCRdb to the early 2020s). At the level of the whole study: The libraries were sequenced as a pool, and the TCR yield per sample differed mostly because of small variations in library volumes within the pool. The study tracked peripheral blood TCR repertoire changes in vivo during primary and secondary sensitization to the hapten diphenylcyclopropenone (DPC) in alopecia patients. From each blood RNA sample, both TCR alpha and TCR beta chains were sequenced.

This specimen's time point label, per the study, means: healthy volunteer bleed at 6 weeks. Total RNA was extracted from unfractionated whole blood collected in Tempus Blood RNA tubes. Five or six healthy volunteers served as TCR sequencing controls and were bled at day 0, 2 weeks and 6 weeks. The CDR3 runs 15 residues from the cysteine to the phenylalanine. CDR3 DNA only is kept here, 45 bases in frame from base 1. CDR1 is given as MNHNY and CDR2 as SVGAGI, both from the germline V gene (reference sequence). The junction carries 15 bases between V and J, which are trimmed by 6 bases and 1 base respectively. The research as a whole found: After repeated subsampling, changes were observed in the strength of the expansion versus patch-test correlation and in the threshold at which the correlation became significant. DPC sensitization did not change how many TCRs were above 1 in 1000 frequency, and no evidence was found of alterations in global repertoire structure.

For this clonotype: This clone's antigen is unknown. Per-base qualities were not stored, and no clone one base away is much larger.

Library prep was done by RACE. Data came from a NextSeq 500. During library preparation, unique molecular identifiers were attached to individual cDNA molecules so that TCRs could be counted quantitatively and reproducibly. As for the original processing: Samples had a median of 95,638 TCRs, with a range from roughly 23,224 to 700,000. V, J and CDR3 annotation of the TCR reads was carried out using the Decombinator software suite. To make PS versus PT1 abundance plots, every sample was subsampled to the same number of TCRs (28,000). Expanded TCRs were defined as absent before sensitization and observed at least eight times at the 2-week time point. TCRdb reanalyzed the raw reads on its own, using fastp at Q25 for trimming and MiXCR for clone calling, and kept in-frame beta chains. A single entry per CDR3 protein holds the most common genes and DNA from its merged rows. Clone size and V and J calls follow TCRdb, not the original study. This sample gives roughly 75,000 distinct CDR3 sequences in total; around 9.3% of them show up just once. The ten largest clones capture 1.7% of the sample.

The sequence joins TRBV6-6 to TRBJ1-1; a confident D gene designation cannot be given. Material: whole blood. This TCR derives from a female donor in good health. Some clones in this sample may be carry-over from other donors' samples. At the DNA level, the sequence is TGTGCCAGCAGAAATTTGAGGAGGGCGAACACTGAAGCTTTCTTT. This codes for CASRNLRRANTEAFF.